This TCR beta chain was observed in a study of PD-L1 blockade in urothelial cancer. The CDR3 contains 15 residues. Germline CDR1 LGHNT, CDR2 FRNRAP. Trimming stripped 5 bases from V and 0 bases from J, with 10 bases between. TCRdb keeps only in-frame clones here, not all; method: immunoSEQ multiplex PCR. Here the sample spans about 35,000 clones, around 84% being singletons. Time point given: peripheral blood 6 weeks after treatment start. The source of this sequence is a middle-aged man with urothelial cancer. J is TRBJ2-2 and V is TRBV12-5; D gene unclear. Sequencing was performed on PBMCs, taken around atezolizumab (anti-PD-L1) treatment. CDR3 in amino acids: CASGQPRSNTGELFF. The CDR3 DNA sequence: TGTGCTAGTGGTCAACCGAGGTCGAACACCGGGGAGCTGTTTTTT.